This T cell receptor beta chain emerged from a study of T cell changes during pregnancy in multiple sclerosis. Sequencing used immunoSEQ multiplex PCR; TCRdb keeps in-frame clones, though not all of them. The sample carries tens of thousands of clones, 75% to 90% recorded once. The receptor's source is a female donor in good health, enrolled as a control in a pregnancy study. Sample: peripheral blood, taken after pregnancy.

CDR3 protein: CASRLRSGTGGETQYF. The CDR3 DNA reads as TGTGCCAGCAGGCTACGTAGCGGGACTGGTGGGGAGACCCAGTACTTC. This chain links TRBV21-1 with TRBJ2-5; the D call in the table, TRBD2, was not verified against the DNA. TRBV21-1 is an annotated pseudogene. This CDR3 is 16 amino acids long.